The entry below gives a single T cell receptor (beta chain) sequence along with its context. Trimming left V 4 bases short and J 4 bases short, with 13 bases between. The CDR3 contains 13 residues. The germline gives CDR1 SQVTM, CDR2 ANQGSEA. This specimen belongs to a study of blood T cell repertoires in COVID-19. Study background: COVID-19 samples collected from the United States, Italy and Spain covered acute and convalescent phases.

TCRdb's copy holds only in-frame clones and misses some; the assay was immunoSEQ multiplex PCR. The data show about 85,000 clones, around 89% seen once. The receptor was isolated from a woman over 75 with active or convalescent COVID-19. The rearrangement links TRBV29-1 to TRBJ1-1; tentative D call: TRBD1 (5 bases). The sequencing sample was made of peripheral blood. In DNA, the CDR3 is TGCAGCGTTGGGGCGGGACTGGGCACTGAAGCTTTCTTT. This sequence encodes CSVGAGLGTEAFF.